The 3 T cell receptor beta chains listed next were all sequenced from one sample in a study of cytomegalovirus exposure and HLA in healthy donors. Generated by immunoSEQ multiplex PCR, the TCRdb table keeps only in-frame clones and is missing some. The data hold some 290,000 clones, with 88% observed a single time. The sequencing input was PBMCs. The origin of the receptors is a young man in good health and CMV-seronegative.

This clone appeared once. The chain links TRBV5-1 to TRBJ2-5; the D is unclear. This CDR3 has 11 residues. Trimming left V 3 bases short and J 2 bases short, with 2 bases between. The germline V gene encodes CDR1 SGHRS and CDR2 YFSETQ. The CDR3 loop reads CASSSQETQYF. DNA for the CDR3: TGCGCCAGCAGCTCTCAAGAGACCCAGTACTTC.

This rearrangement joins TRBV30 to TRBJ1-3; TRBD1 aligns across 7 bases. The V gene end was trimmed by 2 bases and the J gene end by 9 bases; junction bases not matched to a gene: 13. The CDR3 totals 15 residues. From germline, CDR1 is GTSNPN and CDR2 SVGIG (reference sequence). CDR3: CAWSPWTGARSTIYF. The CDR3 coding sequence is TGTGCCTGGAGTCCGTGGACAGGAGCCCGTAGCACCATATATTTT.

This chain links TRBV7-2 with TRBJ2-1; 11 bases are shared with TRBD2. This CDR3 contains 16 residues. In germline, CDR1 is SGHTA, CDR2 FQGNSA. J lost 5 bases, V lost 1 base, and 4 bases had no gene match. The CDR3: CASSLGTSGGHNEQFF. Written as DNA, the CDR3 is TGTGCCAGCAGCTTAGGAACTAGCGGGGGTCACAATGAGCAGTTCTTC.